This passage covers 10 T cell receptor beta chains from one sample sequenced in a study of cytomegalovirus exposure and HLA in healthy donors. It was with 60 Vbeta and 13 Jbeta primers that the PCR ran. The protocol was immunoSEQ multiplex PCR, while the TCRdb copy is restricted to in-frame clones and leaves out a portion. The sample lists around 120,000 clones, approximately 80% seen once, with approximately 6% in the top ten. Sequencing was carried out using PBMCs. The receptors here all came from a woman aged 40-49 years in good health and CMV-seropositive.

Written as DNA, the CDR3 is TGTGCCAGCAGTGAATATGGTAGCGGGAGGTCCTACAATGAGCAGTTCTTC. Translation: CASSEYGSGRSYNEQFF. The rearrangement uses TRBV25-1 and TRBJ2-1, with 10 bases identical to TRBD2. CDR3 size: 17 residues. Germline V gene data show CDR1 as MGHDK and CDR2 as SYGVNS. After removal of 0 bases from V and 1 base from J, the junction contained 3 bases not matched to a gene.

The chain uses TRBV28 and TRBJ1-5; a possible D gene is TRBD1 (6 bases). The CDR3 consists of 14 residues. Germline V lookup: CDR1 MDHEN, CDR2 SYDVKM. Trimming took off 6 bases at V and 7 bases at J, with 16 bases between the two ends. The CDR3 sequence is CASSPGGLLQPQHF. CDR3 DNA sequence: TGTGCCAGCAGCCCCGGGGGGCTCTTACAGCCCCAGCATTTT.

J is TRBJ2-7 and V is TRBV5-4; 9 bases map to TRBD1. Germline V gene sequence: CDR1 SGHNT, CDR2 YYREEE (reference sequence). The CDR3 is made up of 14 amino acids. J was trimmed by 3 bases and V by 3 bases; bases with no gene match: 4. The CDR3 spells CASSYWDRVYEQYF. DNA for the CDR3: TGTGCCAGCAGCTACTGGGACAGGGTCTACGAGCAGTACTTC.

The gene calls are TRBV5-1 and TRBJ2-7; unclear D gene. The length of the CDR3 is 14 residues. The germline V gene encodes CDR1 SGHRS and CDR2 YFSETQ. The ends were cut back, 3 bases at V and 0 bases at J, with 10 bases in the middle. For the CDR3, the DNA is TGCGCCAGCAGCTCGACTGCCGCCTCCTACGAGCAGTACTTC. Translation: CASSSTAASYEQYF. The complete variable domain, with remaining parts taken from reference TRBV5-1 and TRBJ2-7, reads KAGVTQTPRYLIKTRGQQVTLSCSPISGHRSVSWYQQTPGQGLQFLFEYFSETQRNKGNFPGRFSGRQFSNSRSEMNVSTLELGDSALYLCASSSTAASYEQYFGPGTRLTVT.

The genes are TRBV5-1 and TRBJ2-5, with TRBD1 matching over 7 bases. The J call may be incorrect, as the DNA end agrees better with TRBJ2-7. The CDR3 loop spans 15 amino acids. Germline loops: CDR1 SGHRS, CDR2 YFSETQ. The CDR3 loop reads CASSLQGTSSYEQYF. The CDR3 DNA reads TGCGCCAGCAGTTTACAGGGGACAAGCTCCTACGAGCAGTACTTC.

The chain recombines TRBV27 with TRBJ2-7; perhaps TRBD1 as D (6 bases). The CDR3 extends over 13 amino acids. The V and J ends lost 8 bases and 0 bases respectively, with 11 bases between them. CDR1 and CDR2 from the germline V gene are MNHEY and SMNVEV (reference sequence). This CDR3 reads CASRRQVSYEQYF. The DNA for the CDR3 is TGTGCCAGCCGGAGACAGGTCTCCTACGAGCAGTACTTC.

This rearrangement joins TRBV27 to TRBJ2-7, with a weak D call TRBD2 (5 bases). Trimming cost V 5 bases and J 4 bases, with 12 bases left between them. This CDR3 comprises 13 residues. Germline V lookup: CDR1 MNHEY, CDR2 SMNVEV (reference sequence). CDR3 in amino acids: CASSPRVGYEQYF. The CDR3 bases are TGTGCCAGCAGTCCGCGGGTGGGGTACGAGCAGTACTTC.

The chain joins TRBV19 to TRBJ1-1; 11 nucleotides agree with TRBD1. The V gene end was trimmed by 6 bases and the J gene end by 10 bases; junction bases not matched to a gene: 7. The germline gives CDR1 LNHDA, CDR2 SQIVND (reference sequence). CDR3 length: 13 amino acids. The CDR3 loop is CASSGQGARVAFF. The CDR3 DNA reads as TGTGCCAGTAGCGGACAGGGGGCGCGGGTAGCTTTCTTT.

The V call is TRBV18, the J call TRBJ2-1; D may be TRBD1 (6 bases). The germline V gene encodes CDR1 KGHSH and CDR2 LQKENI. CDR3 length equals 16 residues. V lost 2 bases, J lost 0 bases, and 11 bases lay in between. For the CDR3, the DNA is TGTGCCAGCTCACCAAACAGGGCGAGCTCCTACAATGAGCAGTTCTTC. Its protein product is CASSPNRASSYNEQFF.

V and J are TRBV11-3 and TRBJ2-1; 12 nucleotides agree with TRBD2. CDR3 length: 17 residues. Per germline, CDR1 SGHNT and CDR2 YENEEA. V lost 5 bases to trimming and J lost 8 bases; unmatched junction nucleotides: 13. The CDR3 loop is CASSLGSTSGGVDEQFF. CDR3 nucleotides: TGTGCCAGCAGCCTCGGGTCGACTAGCGGGGGTGTCGATGAGCAGTTCTTC.